The 3 T cell receptor beta chains in this list originate from one sample, sequenced in a study of OX40 agonist ivuxolimab in advanced cancers. Sequenced by immunoSEQ multiplex PCR; TCRdb stores in-frame clones only, minus some. Of around 41,000 clones listed, 70% to 90% were seen once; the top ten hold 6%. Sequenced material: CD4+ or CD8+ T cells sorted from blood, taken in a trial of the OX40 agonist ivuxolimab. The receptors originated from an adult with an advanced solid tumor such as melanoma, head and neck, liver or kidney cancer.

The DNA for the CDR3 is TGCGCCACCACGTGGGGGGGGAACACTGAAGCTTTCTTT. Protein sequence: CATTWGGNTEAFF. This rearrangement joins TRBV10-2 to TRBJ1-1; a weak D match, TRBD1 (5 bases). With 10 bases removed from V and 1 base from J, the gap between germline ends came to 13 bases. In germline, CDR1 is WSHSY, CDR2 SAAADI. The CDR3 has 13 residues.

The CDR3 nucleotides read TGTGCCATCCCGGGACTAGCGGGAGCGAACACCGGGGAGCTGTTTTTT. Translating it yields CAIPGLAGANTGELFF. The chain is built from TRBV2 and TRBJ2-2; 14 bases match TRBD2. Trimming cost V 10 bases and J 0 bases; bases outside gene matches: 4. Germline loops: CDR1 SNHLY, CDR2 FYNNEI. CDR3 length equals 16 residues.

The chain has TRBV11-2 and TRBJ2-1; TRBD2 matches at 11 bases. Unmatched junction bases numbered 4, after V lost 3 bases and J lost 6 bases. Germline-derived CDR1 and CDR2 are SGHAT and FQNNGV. This CDR3 region has 15 residues. CDR3 DNA: TGTGCCAGCAGCTTCGAGACTAGCGGGACCAATGAGCAGTTCTTC. This codes for CASSFETSGTNEQFF. Supplemented by reference TRBV11-2 and TRBJ2-1, the full variable domain reads EAGVAQSPRYKIIEKRQSVAFWCNPISGHATLYWYQQILGQGPKLLIQFQNNGVVDDSQLPKDRFSAERLKGVDSTLKIQPAKLEDSAVYLCASSFETSGTNEQFFGPGTRLTVL.